The 30 T cell receptor beta chains presented below share a single source sample, sequenced in a study of blood T cells in healthy people across ages. Next came a second PCR, run for about 7 to 12 cycles, which used a sample-barcoded 5' primer along with a J-beta primer mix. TCRdb redid the calling of the 5' RACE reads with MiXCR, one entry per CDR3 protein. The data contain 1.5 million or so distinct CDR3 sequences, roughly 40% of them singletons. The sequencing input was blood. The receptors here all came from a woman aged 18-35 years in good health.

The chain carries TRBV25-1 and TRBJ1-1; 12 positions agree with TRBD1. Germline V CDR1 and CDR2: MGHDK, SYGVNS. CDR3 size: 15 residues. V trimming: 4 bases; J trimming: 6 bases; junction bases outside the gene matches: 6. The CDR3 here is CASSAWDRGRAEAFF. The CDR3 coding sequence is TGTGCCAGCAGTGCCTGGGACAGGGGGCGGGCTGAAGCTTTCTTT.

J is TRBJ1-2 and V is TRBV5-1; D is undetermined. The V gene lost 4 bases and the J gene lost 2 bases, with 12 bases spanning the gap. This CDR3 has 14 amino acids. Germline values: CDR1 SGHRS, CDR2 YFSETQ. The CDR3 is CASSPSEGNYGYTF. CDR3 bases: TGCGCCAGCAGCCCGAGTGAGGGAAACTATGGCTACACCTTC.

The gene calls are TRBV12-3 or TRBV12-4 and TRBJ2-5; 7 positions match TRBD1. The CDR3 spans 15 residues. The junction had 7 bases not matched to a gene; V was cut back by 3 bases and J by 3 bases. The CDR3 bases are TGTGCCAGCAGTTTCTCCACCGGGACAGAAGAGACCCAGTACTTC. This codes for CASSFSTGTEETQYF.

The chain employs TRBV27 and TRBJ1-1; tentative D call: TRBD1 (6 bases). V was clipped by 1 base and J by 0 bases, with 18 bases between them. The CDR3 totals 18 residues. Germline CDR1 reads MNHEY; CDR2 reads SMNVEV (reference sequence). As DNA, the CDR3 is TGTGCCAGCAGTTTATGGGGGGGGACACCCTCCCTGAACACTGAAGCTTTCTTT. The encoded protein is CASSLWGGTPSLNTEAFF.

The table lists this clonotype with a few counts. The J gene is TRBJ1-5, the V gene TRBV2, with a weak D call TRBD1 (5 bases). The germline CDR1 and CDR2 sequences are SNHLY and FYNNEI. Trimming took off 4 bases at V and 9 bases at J, with 13 bases between the two ends. The CDR3 totals 13 residues. DNA of the CDR3: TGTGCCAGCAGTGCTGAACCCGGGGCGCCCCAGCATTTT. This encodes CASSAEPGAPQHF.

This clonotype was recorded many times. The chain joins TRBV27 to TRBJ2-3; D not certain. V dropped 3 bases and J dropped 1 base, with 8 bases sitting between them. The CDR3 is made up of 14 amino acids. In germline, CDR1 is MNHEY, CDR2 SMNVEV (reference sequence). The CDR3 bases are TGTGCCAGCAGTTTCTTCGGTGGCACAGATACGCAGTATTTT. Translation: CASSFFGGTDTQYF.

The chain is built from TRBV12-3 or TRBV12-4 and TRBJ1-1, with 9 bases fitting TRBD1. The CDR3 spans 15 residues. The V segment lost 6 bases and the J segment 0 bases; nucleotides outside the gene matches: 5. The CDR3 DNA is TGTGCCAGCAGGGGACAGGGCCTTCTGAACACTGAAGCTTTCTTT. This sequence encodes CASRGQGLLNTEAFF.

The V and J genes are TRBV3-1 and TRBJ2-3, with D hard to call. The germline CDR1 and CDR2 sequences are LGHDT and YNNKEL (reference sequence). V lost 4 bases, J lost 1 base, and 12 bases lay in between. The CDR3 totals 15 residues. CDR3 residues: CASSPFSGGTDTQYF. CDR3 coding DNA: TGTGCCAGCAGCCCATTTAGTGGTGGCACAGATACGCAGTATTTT.

This clonotype came up a few times. The chain carries TRBV12-3 or TRBV12-4 and TRBJ1-1; no definite D call. Trimming removed 2 bases from V and 7 bases from J, with 11 bases in between. The CDR3 contains 13 residues. The CDR3 here is CASSLRGPYEAFF. CDR3 bases: TGTGCCAGCAGTTTAAGAGGGCCGTATGAAGCTTTCTTT.

The V call is TRBV27, the J call TRBJ2-3; D ambiguous. The CDR3 runs to 15 residues. The germline V and J ends were trimmed by 5 bases and 5 bases, with 17 bases remaining between them. Looked up from germline, CDR1 is MNHEY and CDR2 is SMNVEV (reference sequence). Here the CDR3 reads CASSPHTKAGDTQYF. The DNA of the CDR3 is TGTGCCAGCAGTCCCCACACGAAAGCAGGAGATACGCAGTATTTT.

This clonotype was counted many times. The J gene is TRBJ2-1, the V gene TRBV10-3; no firm D call. The V end lost 4 bases, the J end lost 5 bases, and 6 bases lay between the germline ends. Germline lookup yields CDR1 ENHRY and CDR2 SYGVKD. CDR3 size: 12 residues. The CDR3 spells CAISVSDNEQFF. Here the CDR3 DNA reads TGTGCCATCAGTGTATCAGACAATGAGCAGTTCTTC.

The CDR3 DNA sequence: TGCAGTGCGCACCGAACATCTAACTATGGCTACACCTTC. This codes for CSAHRTSNYGYTF. This chain uses TRBV20-1 with TRBJ1-2; D gene ambiguous. Between the trimmed V and J ends, which lost 6 bases and 0 bases, there was a span of 11 bases. Germline assignment: CDR1 DFQATT and CDR2 SNEGSKA (reference sequence). The CDR3 spans 13 residues.

The chain recombines TRBV4-2 with TRBJ1-1; D not resolved. The germline V gene has CDR1 LGHNA and CDR2 YNFKEQ. This CDR3 is 15 amino acids long. Trimming took 1 base from V and 3 from J, leaving 12 bases between them. The CDR3 sequence is CASSQGGRFYTEAFF. DNA of the CDR3: TGTGCCAGCAGCCAAGGTGGCAGGTTTTACACTGAAGCTTTCTTT.

This chain joins TRBV12-3 or TRBV12-4 and TRBJ2-5; D perhaps matches TRBD2 (6 bases). The CDR3 is 13 residues long. The germline V and J ends were trimmed by 3 bases and 5 bases, with 10 bases remaining between them. The chain's CDR3 is CASSLQEGETQYF. DNA of the CDR3: TGTGCCAGCAGTTTGCAGGAGGGGGAGACCCAGTACTTC.

V gene TRBV20-1 combines with J gene TRBJ2-5; 9 bases map to TRBD2. Germline values: CDR1 DFQATT, CDR2 SNEGSKA (reference sequence). The J segment lost 5 bases and the V segment lost 5 bases, leaving 12 bases of the junction unmatched. The CDR3 runs 15 residues. The CDR3 DNA reads TGCAGTGCTGCAGCCGGGACTAGCCTCGATGAGACCCAGTACTTC. Translation: CSAAAGTSLDETQYF.

This clonotype came up a few times. V gene TRBV7-8 combines with J gene TRBJ2-7; a possible D gene is TRBD2 (5 bases). This CDR3 spans 15 amino acids. V was cut by 5 bases and J by 3 bases, with 17 bases left in between. Germline V CDR1 and CDR2: SGHVS, FQNEAQ. The chain's CDR3 is CASSNLHEGIYEQYF. CDR3 sequence (DNA): TGTGCCAGCAGCAACCTCCATGAGGGAATCTACGAGCAGTACTTC.

This chain links TRBV11-2 with TRBJ2-4; D might be TRBD2 (6 bases). The J call is doubtful: the DNA matches TRBJ2-7 better. Germline V lookup: CDR1 SGHAT, CDR2 FQNNGV. This CDR3 has 14 residues. The CDR3 DNA is TGTGCCAGCAGCTTAGCCGGGAGCAGCCACGAGCAGTACTTC. The encoded protein is CASSLAGSSHEQYF.

The V gene is TRBV6-1, the J gene TRBJ1-5; 8 bases match TRBD1. With 3 bases clipped from V and 1 base from J, the junction kept 17 bases outside the gene matches. The CDR3 has 20 amino acids. CDR1 is MNHNS, CDR2 SASEGT, per germline. The CDR3 sequence: CASSESRQGARGWSNQPQHF. CDR3 bases: TGTGCCAGCAGTGAGAGTCGGCAGGGGGCGAGGGGCTGGAGCAATCAGCCCCAGCATTTT.

This clonotype was counted only a few times. The chain has TRBV3-1 and TRBJ2-7; D possibly corresponds to TRBD1 (5 bases). Germline-derived CDR1 and CDR2 are LGHDT and YNNKEL (reference sequence). Trimming removed 1 base from V and 7 bases from J, with 23 bases in between. This CDR3 region has 17 residues. DNA for the CDR3: TGTGCCAGCAGCCAAGGTCTCTTGCATCAGGGTTCGAGGGAGCAGTACTTC. Amino acids: CASSQGLLHQGSREQYF.

There are a few counts of this clonotype. V gene TRBV2 combines with J gene TRBJ2-1, with 12 bases lining up with TRBD2. J lost 4 bases, V lost 4 bases, and 5 bases had no gene match. CDR3 length: 16 residues. The V gene's germline CDR1 is SNHLY and CDR2 FYNNEI. DNA for the CDR3: TGTGCCAGCAGTGGGACTAGCGGGACCCAATACAATGAGCAGTTCTTC. Translated: CASSGTSGTQYNEQFF.

V is TRBV2 and J is TRBJ2-1, with D possibly TRBD2 on 6 matching bases. Germline V CDR1 and CDR2: SNHLY, FYNNEI. Trimming cost V 2 bases and J 6 bases, with 8 bases left between them. The CDR3 is made up of 13 amino acids. The CDR3 DNA is TGTGCCAGCAGTGAATGGGACTCCAATGAGCAGTTCTTC. Its protein is CASSEWDSNEQFF.

This chain uses TRBV13 with TRBJ2-7; perhaps TRBD2 as D (5 bases). The ends were cut back, 6 bases at V and 3 bases at J, with 15 bases in the middle. Germline lookup yields CDR1 PRHDT and CDR2 FYEKMQ (reference sequence). The CDR3 length is 14 residues. The CDR3 region is CASSPPGELYEQYF. CDR3 sequence (DNA): TGTGCCAGCAGTCCCCCCGGGGAACTCTACGAGCAGTACTTC.

This clonotype was counted a single time. V is TRBV18 and J is TRBJ1-2; D call uncertain. Trimming stripped 3 bases from V and 4 bases from J, with 9 bases between. Germline lookup yields CDR1 KGHSH and CDR2 LQKENI. This CDR3 comprises 13 residues. CDR3 residues: CASSPSETYGYTF. The CDR3 coding sequence is TGTGCCAGCTCACCTAGCGAGACCTATGGCTACACCTTC.

As concerns this clonotype: It may be a read error: a sequence one base away is much more abundant. V usage is TRBV20-1 and J usage is TRBJ2-4; D is unclear. The J call may be faulty, since TRBJ2-5 better matches the DNA end. In germline, CDR1 is DFQATT, CDR2 SNEGSKA (reference sequence). The length of the CDR3 is 14 residues. CDR3 in DNA: TGCAGTGCTAGTTCAGTACTGGTCGGAGAGACCCAGTACTTC. This sequence encodes CSASSVLVGETQYF.

The V gene is TRBV20-1, the J gene TRBJ2-1; D is unclear. V dropped 5 bases and J dropped 5 bases, with 16 bases sitting between them. This CDR3 is 14 amino acids long. Germline V CDR1 and CDR2: DFQATT, SNEGSKA (reference sequence). For the CDR3, the DNA is TGCAGTGCTTCCCGACCGACCAATCACAATGAGCAGTTCTTC. It specifies CSASRPTNHNEQFF.

In this sample, this clonotype turned up many times. The chain couples TRBV20-1 to TRBJ2-1; D uncertain. Germline CDR1 reads DFQATT; CDR2 reads SNEGSKA (reference sequence). This CDR3 region has 11 residues. The ends were cut back, 6 bases at V and 6 bases at J, with 9 bases in the middle. CDR3 DNA: TGCAGTGCGGCCCGGGTCAATGAGCAGTTCTTC. Translation gives CSAARVNEQFF.

As concerns this clonotype: The junction shows a germline mismatch at one end, possibly a read error. The chain couples TRBV7-6 to TRBJ2-1; possible D gene TRBD2, 5 bases. This CDR3 is built from 15 residues. Per germline, CDR1 SGHVS and CDR2 FNYEAQ. This chain's CDR3 is CPSSLSAGLWNEQFF. The CDR3 DNA reads as TGTCCCAGCAGCTTATCGGCGGGCCTGTGGAATGAGCAGTTCTTC.

This clonotype was observed a single time. The rearrangement links TRBV29-1 to TRBJ2-5; TRBD2 matches 7 bases. Germline trimming cut 6 bases from V and 5 bases from J; bases unmatched to any gene: 6. There are 12 residues in the CDR3. CDR1 and CDR2 (germline): SQVTM, ANQGSEA. CDR3 sequence (DNA): TGCAGCGTCCTACCCGGGGGGGAGACCCAGTACTTC. Protein sequence: CSVLPGGETQYF.

The CDR3 DNA reads as TGTGCCAGCAGCTTTCCTCGCGGGAGGGCCTCTGGCTACAATGAGCAGTTCTTC. This gives the protein CASSFPRGRASGYNEQFF. The chain recombines TRBV7-9 with TRBJ2-1; the match to TRBD2 covers 9 bases. V shed 3 bases and J 3 bases; nucleotides not matched to a gene: 12. The germline CDR1 and CDR2 sequences are SEHNR and FQNEAQ (reference sequence). This CDR3 has 18 amino acids.

The gene calls are TRBV20-1 and TRBJ2-5; perhaps TRBD2 as D (6 bases). The DNA matches TRBJ2-7 better at its end, which makes the J call doubtful. The CDR3 runs 15 residues. The germline CDR1 and CDR2 sequences are DFQATT and SNEGSKA (reference sequence). The CDR3 sequence: CSAPRLVDGGYEQYF. DNA of the CDR3: TGCAGTGCTCCCCGGCTAGTGGACGGGGGTTACGAGCAGTACTTC.